The entry below gives a single T cell receptor beta chain sequence along with its context. Its target antigen remains unknown. No base quality information exists; no much larger clone differs at one position. Genomic DNA was extracted from sorted cells for sequencing of the TCRbeta CDR3 region. The immunoSEQ Assay was used for sequencing of TCRbeta CDR3 regions. As stored in TCRdb, this immuneACCESS dataset retains in-frame rearrangements with V and J assigned. A fraction of the clones does not appear; measured against another copy, unresolved V genes explain less than half of the discrepancy, and the remainder lacks a known reason. Here the sample has about 60,000 clones; 70% to 90% occur a single time. The ten largest clones represent approximately 4% of the sample. Based on the germline V gene (reference sequence), the CDR1 and CDR2 sequences are LNHDA and SQIVND. The trim is 6 bases for V and 0 bases for J, with a gap of 11 bases between the germline ends. Inclusive of the bounding cysteine and phenylalanine, the CDR3 is 14 residues long. CDR3 DNA is the only sequence kept; it has 42 bases, read in frame from the first base.

The trial excluded patients who had a history of autoimmune disease or were on systemic immunosuppression. Peripheral blood for TCR sequencing was collected from all dose cohorts at baseline, on cycle 4 day 1, and on cycle 7 day 1. Samples were obtained from an open-label, multicenter, first-in-human phase I dose-escalation trial of ivuxolimab. Adults with locally advanced or metastatic melanoma, renal cell carcinoma, hepatocellular carcinoma or head and neck squamous cell carcinoma were enrolled in the trial. Before TCR sequencing, CD4+ T cells and CD8+ T cells were sorted from peripheral blood as separate populations. These data are taken from a study of OX40 agonist ivuxolimab in advanced cancers. With regard to the full study: Ivuxolimab, which targeted the costimulatory receptor OX40 (CD134), was an agonistic, fully human IgG2 monoclonal antibody. Intravenous ivuxolimab was administered to patients every 2 weeks at six dose levels: 0.01, 0.1, 0.3, 1.5, 3 and 10 mg/kg. Among the approximately 50 dose-escalation patients, roughly 20 had hepatocellular carcinoma, around 15 melanoma, 9 renal cell carcinoma and 9 head and neck cancer. In the dose-escalation cohort, more than 80% of patients were male, and the mean age was approximately 60 years with a range of roughly 20 to 79. Prior anti-PD-1, anti-PD-L1 or anti-CTLA-4 therapy was permitted, and checkpoint inhibitors had been received by 40% to 50% of dose-escalation patients. Three dose-escalation patients achieved partial responses, one with hepatocellular carcinoma and two with cutaneous melanoma. Peripheral TCRbeta sequencing was intended to test whether TCR sequence diversity was altered and clonal T-cell expansion was caused by ivuxolimab. The paper describes the monotherapy dose-escalation part (N of about 47 patients) of the phase I trial of ivuxolimab. Results and caveats for the whole study, not just this receptor: The antigen specificity of the clonally expanded peripheral T cells was not determined. Low levels of normalized T-cell clonal expansion were also seen in some patients who did not respond. Partial responders in the 0.1-3.0 mg/kg groups had among the lowest normalized peripheral clonal expansion, especially among CD8+ T cells. After ivuxolimab, CD8+ T cells had more expanded clones than CD4+ T cells on average. At doses from 0.1 to 3.0 mg/kg, clonal expansion was seen in both CD4+ and CD8+ blood T cells between baseline and week 6.

This receptor was identified in an adult with an advanced solid tumor such as melanoma, head and neck, liver or kidney cancer. The source material was CD4+ or CD8+ T cells sorted from blood, sampled in a trial of the OX40 agonist ivuxolimab. The chain uses TRBV19 and TRBJ1-2, with no confident D gene call. Here is the DNA: TGTGCCAGTAGCAGGAGCCAGTCTAACTATGGCTACACCTTC. It specifies CASSRSQSNYGYTF.